The 32 T cell receptor beta chains below were found in one sample sequenced in a study of blood T cell repertoires in COVID-19. Assay: immunoSEQ multiplex PCR; the TCRdb copy retains only in-frame clones and omits some. The sample has approximately 150,000 clones, 88% seen once. Sequenced material: peripheral blood. The receptors here all came from a human donor with COVID-19, enrolled during active disease. The donor label of this sample is uncertain.

The CDR3 region is CASSQDENQPQHF. The CDR3 region has the DNA TGTGCCAGCAGCCAAGATGAGAATCAGCCCCAGCATTTT. The chain uses TRBV3-1 (or the pseudogene TRBV3-2) and TRBJ1-5; D is undetermined. CDR3 size: 13 residues. V gave up 0 bases and J gave up 4 bases, with 4 bases separating them. Germline V gives CDR1 LGHDT, CDR2 YNNKEL (reference sequence).

In DNA form, the CDR3 reads TGTGCCAGCTCACCATCCCGAGCAGGAGGGGACACTGAAGCTTTCTTT. It yields the protein CASSPSRAGGDTEAFF. The J gene is TRBJ1-1, the V gene TRBV18; D may be TRBD1 (5 bases). Germline V gene sequence: CDR1 KGHSH, CDR2 LQKENI. V lost 2 bases to trimming and J lost 3 bases, with 16 bases between them. CDR3 length: 16 amino acids.

The chain employs TRBV7-9 and TRBJ2-1; 10 positions match TRBD1. The J segment lost 6 bases and the V segment lost 4 bases, leaving 12 bases of the junction unmatched. From germline, CDR1 is SEHNR and CDR2 FQNEAQ (reference sequence). The CDR3 runs to 17 residues. Here the CDR3 reads CASSYGSGQGWGNEQFF. As DNA, the CDR3 is TGTGCCAGCAGCTATGGTTCGGGACAGGGGTGGGGCAATGAGCAGTTCTTC.

The chain recombines TRBV11-2 with TRBJ2-2; no reliable D call. The CDR3 runs 14 residues. Looked up from germline, CDR1 is SGHAT and CDR2 is FQNNGV. V lost 1 base to trimming and J lost 2 bases, with 5 bases between them. The CDR3 loop is CASSLVRNTGELFF. CDR3 coding DNA: TGTGCCAGCAGCTTAGTTAGAAACACCGGGGAGCTGTTTTTT.

The chain carries TRBV30 and TRBJ1-2; maybe TRBD1 (5 bases). The CDR3 sequence is 12 residues long. V shed 4 bases and J shed 7 bases, with 13 bases lying between them. CDR1 GTSNPN and CDR2 SVGIG come from the germline V gene (reference sequence). CDR3 in amino acids: CAWTPGDSGYTF. The CDR3 bases are TGTGCCTGGACTCCGGGGGACTCTGGCTACACCTTC.

The CDR3 DNA is TGCGCCAGCAGCCTCACCCCCGGGACAGGGGAAGATGGCTACACCTTC. Translated, it gives CASSLTPGTGEDGYTF. The chain is built from TRBV5-1 and TRBJ1-2; 10 bases map to TRBD1. The V gene end was trimmed by 4 bases and the J gene end by 6 bases; junction bases not matched to a gene: 12. This CDR3 region has 16 residues. Germline values: CDR1 SGHRS, CDR2 YFSETQ.

DNA for the CDR3: TGTGCCAGCAGTGAAGCTTACGGGGTGCGCTCACCCCTCCACTTT. Translating gives CASSEAYGVRSPLHF. The rearrangement links TRBV2 to TRBJ1-6; D remains ambiguous. CDR1 is SNHLY, CDR2 FYNNEI, per germline. With 0 bases removed from V and 10 bases from J, the gap between germline ends came to 13 bases. The CDR3 runs 15 residues. Full variable domain (remainder filled in from reference TRBV2 and TRBJ1-6): EPEVTQTPSHQVTQMGQEVILRCVPISNHLYFYWYRQILGQKVEFLVSFYNNEISEKSEIFDDQFSVERPDGSNFTLKIRSTKLEDSAMYFCASSEAYGVRSPLHFGNGTRLTVT.

The rearrangement joins TRBV6-4 to TRBJ2-7; TRBD2 aligns across 13 bases. V trimming: 4 bases; J trimming: 2 bases; junction bases outside the gene matches: 8. Per germline, CDR1 MRHNA and CDR2 SNTAGT. This CDR3 is built from 17 residues. CDR3 DNA sequence: TGTGCCAGCAGTGGCATCCCGACTAGCGGGGGGCCCTACGAGCAGTACTTC. Amino acid sequence: CASSGIPTSGGPYEQYF.

This chain links TRBV24-1 with TRBJ2-1; 8 bases fit TRBD1. CDR3 size: 16 residues. The V gene's germline CDR1 is KGHDR and CDR2 SFDVKD. J gave up 3 bases and V 4 bases, and 7 bases lay outside the gene matches. Here the CDR3 reads CATSDPAGGFYNEQFF. As DNA, the CDR3 is TGTGCCACCAGTGACCCCGCAGGGGGCTTCTACAATGAGCAGTTCTTC.

V and J are TRBV18 and TRBJ2-7, with D tentatively TRBD1 (6 bases). This CDR3 has 16 amino acids. V was trimmed by 3 bases and J by 2 bases, leaving 17 bases between them. Germline V lookup: CDR1 KGHSH, CDR2 LQKENI. The CDR3 region is CASSPRGQLPTYEQYF. The CDR3 DNA follows: TGTGCCAGCTCACCCCGCGGACAGCTCCCAACCTACGAGCAGTACTTC. The full variable domain, in which reference TRBV18 and TRBJ2-7 provide the parts outside the CDR3, is NAGVMQNPRHLVRRRGQEARLRCSPMKGHSHVYWYRQLPEEGLKFMVYLQKENIIDESGMPKERFSAEFPKEGPSILRIQQVVRGDSAAYFCASSPRGQLPTYEQYFGPGTRLTVT.

J is TRBJ1-1 and V is TRBV5-1, with D hard to call. The V gene lost 0 bases and the J gene lost 12 bases, with 12 bases spanning the gap. This CDR3 is 12 amino acids long. Germline values: CDR1 SGHRS, CDR2 YFSETQ. CDR3 sequence: CASSLGLSLPFF. Written as DNA, the CDR3 is TGCGCCAGCAGCTTGGGGTTGAGTTTGCCTTTCTTT.

The rearrangement links TRBV2 to TRBJ2-3; no firm D call. V was clipped by 10 bases and J by 6 bases, with 14 bases between them. This CDR3 is built from 12 residues. Germline assignment: CDR1 SNHLY and CDR2 FYNNEI. The CDR3 here is CATETQQDTQYF. CDR3 nucleotides: TGTGCCACCGAAACCCAACAGGATACGCAGTATTTT.

The CDR3 spells CASSLYGDYGYTF. The CDR3, as DNA: TGTGCCAGCAGCTTATACGGTGACTATGGCTACACCTTC. J is TRBJ1-2 and V is TRBV11-2, with unresolved D. CDR3 size: 13 residues. In germline, CDR1 is SGHAT, CDR2 FQNNGV. V lost 2 bases, J lost 3 bases, and 7 bases lay in between.

The J gene is TRBJ2-1, the V gene TRBV7-3, with 8 bases that match TRBD2. The J segment lost 9 bases and the V segment lost 5 bases, leaving 12 bases of the junction unmatched. CDR1 is SGHTA, CDR2 FQGTGA, per germline. This CDR3 region has 15 residues. CDR3 sequence reads: CASSPLGRGDVEQFF. The CDR3 DNA reads as TGTGCCAGCAGCCCCCTCGGGCGGGGGGACGTTGAGCAGTTCTTC.

V is TRBV19 and J is TRBJ2-2, with 12 bases identical to TRBD2. V was pared by 6 bases and J by 6 bases, with 5 bases of the junction left unmatched. Germline CDR1 and CDR2: LNHDA and SQIVND (reference sequence). The CDR3 has 15 amino acids. CDR3 sequence reads: CASSQTSGRSGELFF. The CDR3 region has the DNA TGTGCCAGTAGCCAAACTAGCGGGAGGTCCGGGGAGCTGTTTTTT.

This clone occurred a few times. The chain combines TRBV7-3 with TRBJ2-7; the D gene is possibly TRBD2 (7 bases). This CDR3 region has 14 residues. Trimming left V 2 bases short and J 2 bases short, with 10 bases between. CDR1 SGHTA and CDR2 FQGTGA come from the germline V gene. CDR3 loop: CASSLEGGPYEQYF. Here the CDR3 DNA reads TGTGCCAGCAGCTTAGAGGGGGGGCCCTACGAGCAGTACTTC.

The chain couples TRBV7-6 to TRBJ1-1; D gene ambiguous. The germline V gene encodes CDR1 SGHVS and CDR2 FNYEAQ. Trimming pared 5 bases from V and 2 bases from J, leaving 9 bases between. The CDR3 is made up of 13 amino acids. CDR3 residues: CASSIDLNTEAFF. The CDR3 DNA follows: TGTGCCAGCAGCATCGACTTAAACACTGAAGCTTTCTTT.

This clone was recorded once. V and J are TRBV4-2 and TRBJ2-1; 7 nucleotides line up with TRBD2. CDR1 is LGHNA and CDR2 is YNFKEQ in the germline V gene. CDR3 length: 16 amino acids. Unmatched junction bases numbered 8, after V lost 4 bases and J lost 2 bases. CDR3 region: CASSLQPGTTYNEQFF. The CDR3 coding sequence is TGTGCCAGCAGCCTCCAGCCCGGGACTACCTACAATGAGCAGTTCTTC.

The chain joins TRBV24-1 to TRBJ2-7; D may be TRBD1 (5 bases). CDR1 is KGHDR, CDR2 SFDVKD, per germline. V lost 10 bases, J lost 0 bases, and 9 bases lay in between. The CDR3 totals 12 residues. The CDR3 coding sequence is TGTGCCACTATGGACAACTCCTACGAGCAGTACTTC. It encodes CATMDNSYEQYF.

Written as DNA, the CDR3 is TGTGCCAGCAGCTTACTTCCAGCGGGGGTTGGGGAGACCCAGTACTTC. Residues: CASSLLPAGVGETQYF. The chain uses TRBV7-3 and TRBJ2-5, with 8 positions matching TRBD2. The CDR3 consists of 16 residues. CDR1 and CDR2 from the germline V gene are SGHTA and FQGTGA. V dropped 2 bases and J dropped 5; count of bases not matched to a gene: 10.

This clone has only one observation. V gene TRBV4-1 combines with J gene TRBJ1-5, with 7 bases identical to TRBD1. The CDR3 is made up of 14 amino acids. Unmatched junction bases numbered 4, after V lost 4 bases and J lost 4 bases. Germline CDR1 and CDR2: MGHRA and YSYEKL. This CDR3 is CASSRGQWNQPQHF. CDR3 nucleotides: TGCGCCAGCAGCCGGGGACAGTGGAATCAGCCCCAGCATTTT.

This sequence joins TRBV5-4 and TRBJ1-2; 7 nucleotides agree with TRBD1. V lost 4 bases and J lost 4; bases outside the gene matches: 7. This CDR3 contains 14 residues. Germline assignment: CDR1 SGHNT and CDR2 YYREEE (reference sequence). The CDR3 spells CASSPEDRPYGYTF. The CDR3 DNA is TGTGCCAGCAGCCCTGAGGACAGGCCCTATGGCTACACCTTC.

The rearrangement uses TRBV7-3 and TRBJ1-2; maybe TRBD1 (6 bases). CDR3 length: 13 residues. The V and J ends lost 2 bases and 6 bases respectively, with 10 bases between them. CDR1 and CDR2 (germline): SGHTA, FQGTGA. The CDR3 DNA follows: TGTGCCAGCAGCTTAGGGGGGGCGAATGGCTACACCTTC. Protein: CASSLGGANGYTF.

The table lists this clone with a few counts. The chain has TRBV14 and TRBJ1-2; no reliable D call. V was trimmed by 1 base and J by 8 bases, leaving 11 bases between them. This CDR3 comprises 13 residues. Germline V gene data show CDR1 as SGHDN and CDR2 as FVKESK. In nucleotides, the CDR3 is TGTGCCAGCAGCCAAGGCCTTGCTCGGGGCTACACCTTC. Residues: CASSQGLARGYTF.

The chain employs TRBV30 and TRBJ2-7, with a tentative D call TRBD1 (5 bases). The CDR3 contains 13 residues. V lost 5 bases to trimming and J lost 2 bases, with 13 bases between them. CDR1 is GTSNPN and CDR2 is SVGIG in the germline V gene (reference sequence). The CDR3 region is CAWAQGSTYEQYF. CDR3 sequence (DNA): TGTGCCTGGGCCCAGGGCAGCACCTACGAGCAGTACTTC.

This chain joins TRBV7-3 and TRBJ2-1, with 11 bases lining up with TRBD2. CDR3 size: 15 residues. CDR1 and CDR2 (germline): SGHTA, FQGTGA. V trimming: 5 bases; J trimming: 3 bases; junction bases outside the gene matches: 3. The CDR3 region has the DNA TGTGCCAGCAGCATCGGGACTAGCGGCTACAATGAGCAGTTCTTC. Encoded protein: CASSIGTSGYNEQFF.

V and J are TRBV6-1 and TRBJ2-1; a weak D match, TRBD2 (5 bases). This CDR3 is built from 15 residues. Germline CDR1 and CDR2: MNHNS and SASEGT. V was shortened by 0 bases and J by 1 base, with 7 bases between the two germline ends. The CDR3 reads CASSEAAVSYNEQFF. DNA for the CDR3: TGTGCCAGCAGTGAAGCAGCGGTATCCTACAATGAGCAGTTCTTC.

The J gene is TRBJ2-1, the V gene TRBV4-1; TRBD1 agrees at 10 bases. Looked up from germline, CDR1 is MGHRA and CDR2 is YSYEKL. V lost 2 bases to trimming and J lost 5 bases; unmatched junction nucleotides: 6. The CDR3 consists of 16 residues. The CDR3 reads CASSQLGTGDDNEQFF. Written as DNA, the CDR3 is TGCGCCAGCAGCCAACTCGGGACAGGGGATGACAATGAGCAGTTCTTC.

The chain links TRBV3-1 (or the pseudogene TRBV3-2) to TRBJ1-5; D might be TRBD1 (5 bases). This CDR3 comprises 15 residues. Between the trimmed V and J ends, which lost 4 bases and 6 bases, there was a span of 16 bases. The V gene's germline CDR1 is LGHDT and CDR2 YNNKEL (reference sequence). The CDR3 bases are TGTGCCAGCAGCCCCTACCTGGGGGAGGGTCAGCCCCAGCATTTT. Translation: CASSPYLGEGQPQHF.

J is TRBJ1-4 and V is TRBV25-1, with D uncertain. The CDR3 runs to 15 residues. From germline, CDR1 is MGHDK and CDR2 SYGVNS. Trimming cost V 6 bases and J 7 bases, with 18 bases left between them. The DNA for the CDR3 is TGTGCCAGCAGGGGGTCAGCGGTAGAGGGTGAAAAACTGTTTTTT. Amino acids: CASRGSAVEGEKLFF. Looking up the rest from reference TRBV25-1 and TRBJ1-4 gives the full variable domain: EADIYQTPRYLVIGTGKKITLECSQTMGHDKMYWYQQDPGMELHLIHYSYGVNSTEKGDLSSESTVSRIRTEHFPLTLESARPSHTSQYLCASRGSAVEGEKLFFGSGTQLSVL.

The chain is built from TRBV11-2 and TRBJ2-7, with a weak D call TRBD2 (6 bases). The CDR3 contains 15 residues. Between the trimmed V and J ends, which lost 4 bases and 6 bases, there was a span of 19 bases. Per the germline V gene, CDR1 is SGHAT and CDR2 is FQNNGV. The CDR3 nucleotides are TGTGCCAGCAGCTCACTGACTAGAAGAATTCCCGAGCAGTACTTC. Its translation: CASSSLTRRIPEQYF.

The V and J genes are TRBV2 and TRBJ1-2, with 7 bases aligning to TRBD1. The junction had 16 bases not matched to a gene; V was cut back by 6 bases and J by 6 bases. Germline CDR1 SNHLY, CDR2 FYNNEI. This CDR3 contains 16 residues. The CDR3 region is CASREPRRQGTHGYTF. As DNA, the CDR3 is TGTGCCAGCAGGGAGCCTAGGAGACAGGGTACACATGGCTACACCTTC.